These T cell receptor beta chains were read from a single sample in a study of identical twins. MiXCR, applied by TCRdb to the 5' RACE reads, yields one record per CDR3 protein. This table has 430,000 or so distinct CDR3 sequences, 20% to 30% appearing once. This sample also appeared in a second study, on T cells expressing NK-cell markers.

What was sequenced was CD4+ T cells sorted from blood. The receptors come from a woman younger than 30 in good health. CDR3s include the opening cysteine and the closing phenylalanine or tryptophan. Each record gives: clone size, D gene, J gene, V gene, CDR3 protein, CDR3 DNA. The D gene is left open where the match is weak. The size of a clone is reported for some rows only, either as once, few or many, or as a class for expanded clones.

clone_size: many
d_call: -
j_call: TRBJ1-3
v_call: TRBV18
cdr3_aa: CASSRDTGNTIYF
cdr3_nt: TGTGCCAGCTCCCGGGACACCGGAAACACCATATATTTT

clone_size: few
d_call: -
j_call: TRBJ1-2
v_call: TRBV12-3/TRBV12-4
cdr3_aa: CASRRGQTGYTF
cdr3_nt: TGTGCCAGCAGGAGAGGACAGACCGGCTACACCTTC

clone_size: -
d_call: TRBD1
j_call: TRBJ2-5
v_call: TRBV5-1
cdr3_aa: CASSAKTGPETQYF
cdr3_nt: TGCGCCAGCAGCGCGAAGACAGGGCCAGAGACCCAGTACTTC

clone_size: -
d_call: TRBD2
j_call: TRBJ2-5
v_call: TRBV20-1
cdr3_aa: CSAYSPSGGAETQYF
cdr3_nt: TGCAGTGCTTATTCCCCCTCGGGAGGGGCAGAGACCCAGTACTTC

clone_size: -
d_call: -
j_call: TRBJ1-2
v_call: TRBV12-5
cdr3_aa: CASGLPKTAGLFYGYTF
cdr3_nt: TGTGCTAGTGGTTTGCCAAAGACAGCGGGCCTTTTCTATGGCTACACCTTC

clone_size: -
d_call: -
j_call: TRBJ2-7
v_call: TRBV7-6
cdr3_aa: CASSLGVEQVYEQYF
cdr3_nt: TGTGCCAGCAGCTTAGGAGTAGAACAGGTCTACGAGCAGTACTTC

clone_size: -
d_call: -
j_call: TRBJ2-5
v_call: TRBV5-1
cdr3_aa: CASSFGRDQETQYF
cdr3_nt: TGCGCCAGCAGCTTCGGACGGGACCAAGAGACCCAGTACTTC

clone_size: -
d_call: TRBD1
j_call: TRBJ2-5
v_call: TRBV30
cdr3_aa: CAWSLSWTGPNQYF
cdr3_nt: TGTGCCTGGTCTTTAAGCTGGACAGGCCCCAACCAGTACTTC

clone_size: -
d_call: TRBD2
j_call: TRBJ2-5
v_call: TRBV7-9
cdr3_aa: CASISASGKTQYF
cdr3_nt: TGTGCCAGCATCTCGGCTAGCGGGAAGACCCAGTACTTC

clone_size: -
d_call: -
j_call: TRBJ1-2
v_call: TRBV15
cdr3_aa: CATSRSRVGDGYTF
cdr3_nt: TGTGCCACCAGCAGATCCCGGGTGGGGGATGGCTACACCTTC

clone_size: -
d_call: TRBD2
j_call: TRBJ2-1
v_call: TRBV7-9
cdr3_aa: CASSLAGAGGVNEQFF
cdr3_nt: TGTGCCAGCAGCTTAGCGGGCGCGGGAGGGGTCAATGAGCAGTTCTTC

clone_size: few
d_call: -
j_call: TRBJ2-3
v_call: TRBV6-1
cdr3_aa: CASSPGGGITDTQYF
cdr3_nt: TGTGCCAGCTCACCCGGAGGGGGGATTACAGATACGCAGTATTTT

clone_size: -
d_call: TRBD2
j_call: TRBJ2-1
v_call: TRBV20-1
cdr3_aa: CSARVAGVSYNEQFF
cdr3_nt: TGCAGTGCTAGAGTTGCGGGAGTGTCCTACAATGAGCAGTTCTTC

clone_size: -
d_call: -
j_call: TRBJ1-2
v_call: TRBV11-3
cdr3_aa: CASSHRMDGYTF
cdr3_nt: TGTGCCAGCAGCCACCGGATGGATGGCTACACCTTC

clone_size: -
d_call: -
j_call: TRBJ2-7
v_call: TRBV10-3
cdr3_aa: CAISESARPPYEQYF
cdr3_nt: TGTGCCATCAGTGAGAGTGCTAGGCCCCCCTACGAGCAGTACTTC

clone_size: -
d_call: TRBD2
j_call: TRBJ2-5
v_call: TRBV5-1
cdr3_aa: CASSLASGGEGTQYF
cdr3_nt: TGCGCCAGCAGCTTAGCTAGCGGGGGAGAAGGGACCCAGTACTTC

clone_size: -
d_call: TRBD2
j_call: TRBJ2-1
v_call: TRBV6-2/TRBV6-3
cdr3_aa: CASSTLAGVRNEQFF
cdr3_nt: TGTGCCAGCAGTACTCTAGCGGGAGTCAGGAATGAGCAGTTCTTC

clone_size: -
d_call: -
j_call: TRBJ2-7
v_call: TRBV20-1
cdr3_aa: CSATREGYEQYF
cdr3_nt: TGCAGTGCAACCCGAGAGGGCTACGAGCAGTACTTC

clone_size: few
d_call: TRBD1
j_call: TRBJ2-2
v_call: TRBV29-1
cdr3_aa: CSVLQGDTGELFF
cdr3_nt: TGCAGCGTGCTACAGGGGGACACCGGGGAGCTGTTTTTT

clone_size: few
d_call: -
j_call: TRBJ1-5
v_call: TRBV6-1
cdr3_aa: CASSPPGFNQPQHF
cdr3_nt: TGTGCCAGCAGCCCCCCCGGATTCAATCAGCCCCAGCATTTT

clone_size: -
d_call: TRBD2
j_call: TRBJ2-1
v_call: TRBV11-2
cdr3_aa: CASSPLAGGLGQFF
cdr3_nt: TGTGCCAGCAGCCCACTAGCGGGGGGGCTTGGGCAGTTCTTC

clone_size: -
d_call: -
j_call: TRBJ2-1
v_call: TRBV18
cdr3_aa: CASSPNGDAEQFF
cdr3_nt: TGTGCCAGCTCACCTAACGGGGATGCTGAGCAGTTCTTC

clone_size: -
d_call: TRBD2
j_call: TRBJ2-3
v_call: TRBV5-1
cdr3_aa: CASSGATSVDTQYF
cdr3_nt: TGCGCCAGCAGCGGGGCCACTAGCGTAGATACGCAGTATTTT

clone_size: -
d_call: -
j_call: TRBJ1-1
v_call: TRBV18
cdr3_aa: CATHHDGNTEAFF
cdr3_nt: TGTGCCACCCACCACGACGGGAACACTGAAGCTTTCTTT

clone_size: -
d_call: -
j_call: TRBJ2-7
v_call: TRBV7-2
cdr3_aa: CASSLSGVSTYEQYF
cdr3_nt: TGTGCCAGCAGCTTATCGGGCGTGTCCACCTACGAGCAGTACTTC

clone_size: -
d_call: -
j_call: TRBJ1-4
v_call: TRBV28
cdr3_aa: CASSRGGRITKLFF
cdr3_nt: TGTGCCAGCAGCCGAGGGGGACGGATTACAAAACTGTTTTTT

clone_size: once
d_call: TRBD2
j_call: TRBJ2-3
v_call: TRBV4-1
cdr3_aa: CASKALAAGGTDTQYF
cdr3_nt: TGCGCCAGCAAAGCCCTCGCCGCGGGGGGCACAGATACGCAGTATTTT

clone_size: few
d_call: TRBD2
j_call: TRBJ2-7
v_call: TRBV12-3/TRBV12-4
cdr3_aa: CASQDTSGPYEQYF
cdr3_nt: TGTGCCAGCCAGGATACTAGCGGACCCTACGAGCAGTACTTC

clone_size: -
d_call: -
j_call: TRBJ2-3
v_call: TRBV10-2
cdr3_aa: CATGGHVLGTDTQYF
cdr3_nt: TGCGCCACCGGCGGGCACGTTTTGGGCACAGATACGCAGTATTTT

clone_size: -
d_call: TRBD2
j_call: TRBJ2-7
v_call: TRBV6-5
cdr3_aa: CASSYSPILAGDHEQYF
cdr3_nt: TGTGCCAGCAGTTACTCCCCAATACTAGCGGGAGACCACGAGCAGTACTTC

clone_size: -
d_call: -
j_call: TRBJ2-3
v_call: TRBV5-1
cdr3_aa: CASKAQGRDTQYF
cdr3_nt: TGCGCCAGCAAGGCGCAGGGTAGAGATACGCAGTATTTT

clone_size: -
d_call: -
j_call: TRBJ2-5
v_call: TRBV4-1
cdr3_aa: CASSQVEGWETQYF
cdr3_nt: TGCGCCAGCAGCCAAGTGGAGGGGTGGGAGACCCAGTACTTC